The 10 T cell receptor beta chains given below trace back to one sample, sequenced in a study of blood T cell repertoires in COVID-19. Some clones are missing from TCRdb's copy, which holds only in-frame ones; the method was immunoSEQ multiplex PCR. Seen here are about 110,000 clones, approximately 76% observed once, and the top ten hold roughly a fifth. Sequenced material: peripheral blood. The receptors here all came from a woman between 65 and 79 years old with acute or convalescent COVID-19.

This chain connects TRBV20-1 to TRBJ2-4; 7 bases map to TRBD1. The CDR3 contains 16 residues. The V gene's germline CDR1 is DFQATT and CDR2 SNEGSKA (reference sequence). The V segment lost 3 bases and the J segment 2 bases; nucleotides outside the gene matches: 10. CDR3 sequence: CSASKQGYGTKNIQYF. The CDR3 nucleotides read TGCAGTGCTAGTAAACAGGGGTACGGAACCAAAAACATTCAGTACTTC.

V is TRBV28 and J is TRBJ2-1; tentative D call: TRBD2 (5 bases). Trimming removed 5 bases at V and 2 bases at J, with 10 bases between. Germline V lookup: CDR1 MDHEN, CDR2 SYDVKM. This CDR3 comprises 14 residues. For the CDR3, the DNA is TGTGCCAGCAGTCGCCCCGGGGCCTACAATGAGCAGTTCTTC. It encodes CASSRPGAYNEQFF.

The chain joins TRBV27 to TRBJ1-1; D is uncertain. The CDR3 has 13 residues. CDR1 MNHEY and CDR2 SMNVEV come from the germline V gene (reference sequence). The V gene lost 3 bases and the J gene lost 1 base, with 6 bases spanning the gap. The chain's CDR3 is CASSLKANTEAFF. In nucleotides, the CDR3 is TGTGCCAGCAGTTTGAAAGCGAACACTGAAGCTTTCTTT.

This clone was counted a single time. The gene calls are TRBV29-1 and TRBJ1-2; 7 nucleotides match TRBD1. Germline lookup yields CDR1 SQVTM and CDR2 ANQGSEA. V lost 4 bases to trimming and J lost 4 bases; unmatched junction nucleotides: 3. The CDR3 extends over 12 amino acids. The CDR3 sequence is CSVVDRTYGYTF. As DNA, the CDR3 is TGCAGCGTTGTGGACAGGACCTATGGCTACACCTTC.

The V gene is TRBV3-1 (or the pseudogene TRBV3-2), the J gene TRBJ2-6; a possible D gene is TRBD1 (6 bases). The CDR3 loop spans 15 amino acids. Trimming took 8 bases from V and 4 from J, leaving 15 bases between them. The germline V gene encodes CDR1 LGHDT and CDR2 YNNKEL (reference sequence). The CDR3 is CASGKQGAGANVLTF. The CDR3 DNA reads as TGTGCCAGCGGAAAACAGGGCGCGGGGGCCAACGTCCTGACTTTC.

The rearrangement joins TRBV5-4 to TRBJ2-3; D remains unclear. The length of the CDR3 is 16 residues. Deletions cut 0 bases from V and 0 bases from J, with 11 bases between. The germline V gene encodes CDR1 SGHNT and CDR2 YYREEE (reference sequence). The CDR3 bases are TGTGCCAGCAGCTTGGTACAGTATCCTAGCACAGATACGCAGTATTTT. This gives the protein CASSLVQYPSTDTQYF.

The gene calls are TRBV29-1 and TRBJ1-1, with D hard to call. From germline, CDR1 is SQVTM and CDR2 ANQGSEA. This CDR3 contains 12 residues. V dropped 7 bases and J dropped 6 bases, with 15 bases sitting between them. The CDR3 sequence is CSAEKGGAEAFF. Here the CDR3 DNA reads TGCAGCGCCGAAAAGGGAGGCGCTGAAGCTTTCTTT.

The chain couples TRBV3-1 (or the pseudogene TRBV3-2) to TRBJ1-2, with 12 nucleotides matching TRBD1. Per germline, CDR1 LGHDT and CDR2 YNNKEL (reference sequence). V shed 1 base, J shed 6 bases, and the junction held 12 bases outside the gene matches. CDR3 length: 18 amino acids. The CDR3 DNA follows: TGTGCCAGCAGCCAAGGAAGAACAAAGGGACAGGGGGCGAATGGCTACACCTTC. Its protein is CASSQGRTKGQGANGYTF.

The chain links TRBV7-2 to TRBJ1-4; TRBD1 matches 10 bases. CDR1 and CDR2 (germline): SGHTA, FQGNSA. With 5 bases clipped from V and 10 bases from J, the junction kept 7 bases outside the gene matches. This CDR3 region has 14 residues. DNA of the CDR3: TGTGCCAGCAGCCCGACAGGGGGCAAAGGAAAACTGTTTTTT. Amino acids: CASSPTGGKGKLFF.

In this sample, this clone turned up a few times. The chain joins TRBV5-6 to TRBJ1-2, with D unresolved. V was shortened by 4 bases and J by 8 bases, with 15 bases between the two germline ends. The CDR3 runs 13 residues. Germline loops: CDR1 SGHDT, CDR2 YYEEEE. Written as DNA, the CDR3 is TGTGCCAGCAGCCACCGGGGTCCGTCCGGCTACACCTTC. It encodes CASSHRGPSGYTF. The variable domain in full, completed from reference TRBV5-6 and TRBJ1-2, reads DAGVTQSPTHLIKTRGQQVTLRCSPKSGHDTVSWYQQALGQGPQFIFQYYEEEERQRGNFPDRFSGHQFPNYSSELNVNALLLGDSALYLCASSHRGPSGYTFGSGTRLTVV.